Detailed here is one T cell receptor (beta chain). Its antigen is unknown. This record belongs to a study of response to subunit inactivated influenza vaccine. V lost 1 base and J lost 7; bases outside the gene matches: 2. CDR1 and CDR2 (germline): LGHNA, YSLEER. CDR3 length: 15 amino acids. Findings and caveats of the study: A suggestion made by the authors is that each seasonal influenza vaccination recruits few new T cells.

TCRdb itself ran the RT-PCR reads through MiXCR, one entry per CDR3 protein. The sample has hundreds of thousands of distinct CDR3 sequences, 13% to 15% seen once. This clonotype was obtained from a man aged 45-65 years who received an inactivated influenza vaccine. The sample was PBMCs from blood, taken roughly 2 weeks before vaccination. The V call is TRBV4-3, the J call TRBJ2-1; 12 nucleotides line up with TRBD2. CDR3 residues: CASSQALAGGNEQFF. The CDR3 DNA sequence: TGCGCCAGCAGCCAAGCACTAGCGGGGGGAAATGAGCAGTTCTTC.